This TCR beta chain came from a study of response to subunit inactivated influenza vaccine. General study results and limits: Authors suggested each seasonal flu vaccination may recruit only limited numbers of new T cells.

This clonotype came up a few times. Its specificity is unknown. TCRdb re-called the RT-PCR reads through MiXCR, storing one row per CDR3 protein. In the table there are hundreds of thousands of distinct CDR3 sequences, 14% of which are singletons. The CDR3 sequence is 12 residues long. Germline V CDR1 and CDR2: KGHDR, SFDVKD. J was trimmed by 10 bases and V by 6 bases; bases with no gene match: 6. The sequences come from PBMCs from blood, collected 14 days before vaccination. The chain employs TRBV24-1 and TRBJ2-3, with 7 bases that match TRBD2. The clonotype originates from a man in his fifties who received an inactivated influenza vaccine. This CDR3 is CATSRGVEAQYF. CDR3 nucleotide sequence: TGTGCCACCAGTCGGGGGGTTGAGGCGCAGTATTTT.